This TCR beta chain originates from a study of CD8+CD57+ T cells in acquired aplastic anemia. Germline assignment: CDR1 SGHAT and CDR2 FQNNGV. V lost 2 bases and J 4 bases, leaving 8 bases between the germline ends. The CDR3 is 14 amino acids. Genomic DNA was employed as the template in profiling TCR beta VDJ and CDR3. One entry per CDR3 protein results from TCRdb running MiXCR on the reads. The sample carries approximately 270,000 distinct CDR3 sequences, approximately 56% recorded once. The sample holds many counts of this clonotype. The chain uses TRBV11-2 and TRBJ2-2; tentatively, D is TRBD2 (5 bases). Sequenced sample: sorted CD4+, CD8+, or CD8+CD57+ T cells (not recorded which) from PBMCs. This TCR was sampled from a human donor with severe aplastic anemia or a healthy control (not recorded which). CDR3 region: CASSLLRGTGELFF. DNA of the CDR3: TGTGCCAGCAGCTTACTCCGGGGCACCGGGGAGCTGTTTTTT.